The 20 T cell receptor beta chains below all came from one sample that was sequenced in a study of siplizumab effects on memory and regulatory T cells. TCRdb keeps only in-frame clones here, not all; method: immunoSEQ multiplex PCR. Of some 96,000 clones in the sample, 94% are singletons; the top ten hold 1% to 1.5%. Material for sequencing was non-Treg CD4+ T cells sorted from blood. The receptors stem from a human donor in good health.

The V call is TRBV5-1, the J call TRBJ2-7; no clear D gene. Germline V CDR1 and CDR2: SGHRS, YFSETQ. With 2 bases removed from V and 6 bases from J, the gap between germline ends came to 15 bases. This CDR3 comprises 14 residues. The CDR3 here is CASSFSLGLAEQYF. In nucleotides, the CDR3 is TGCGCCAGCAGCTTCTCTTTGGGTTTGGCCGAGCAGTACTTC.

The CDR3 sequence is CASSLALGTSGRKETQYF. DNA of the CDR3: TGTGCCAGCAGCTTAGCGCTTGGGACTAGCGGGAGGAAAGAGACCCAGTACTTC. The gene calls are TRBV11-1 and TRBJ2-5, with TRBD2 identical over 15 bases. Trimming took 0 bases from V and 3 from J; bases not matched to a gene: 5. Germline lookup yields CDR1 SGHAT and CDR2 FQDESV (reference sequence). The CDR3 is 18 residues long.

This rearrangement joins TRBV19 to TRBJ1-3; TRBD1 is a possible D gene (5 bases). There are 14 residues in the CDR3. Germline loops: CDR1 LNHDA, CDR2 SQIVND (reference sequence). The V end was cut by 3 bases, the J end by 4 bases, with 10 bases between. The CDR3 is CASSIPGRGNTIYF. The DNA for the CDR3 is TGTGCCAGTAGTATTCCAGGGCGGGGAAACACCATATATTTT.

The V gene is TRBV4-2, the J gene TRBJ2-3; D may be TRBD1 (6 bases). The CDR3 is 17 amino acids. V was shortened by 1 base and J by 4 bases, with 18 bases between the two germline ends. Germline CDR1 reads LGHNA; CDR2 reads YNFKEQ. CDR3 sequence reads: CASSQAVGGEGSDTQYF. In DNA form, the CDR3 reads TGTGCCAGCAGCCAAGCCGTAGGGGGAGAGGGATCAGATACGCAGTATTTT.

The chain is built from TRBV2 and TRBJ2-7, with 9 bases fitting TRBD1. After removal of 6 bases from V and 3 bases from J, the junction contained 9 bases not matched to a gene. Germline V gene lookup returns CDR1 SNHLY and CDR2 FYNNEI. The CDR3 consists of 15 residues. CDR3 nucleotides: TGTGCCAGCAGCGCTCCGGGACAGGGAAACTACGAGCAGTACTTC. Its translation is CASSAPGQGNYEQYF.

J is TRBJ2-1 and V is TRBV10-3; TRBD2 agrees at 10 bases. V trimming: 9 bases; J trimming: 3 bases; junction bases outside the gene matches: 2. Germline assignment: CDR1 ENHRY and CDR2 SYGVKD. The CDR3 loop spans 13 amino acids. The CDR3 nucleotides are TGTGCCATTCGGACTAGCGGCTACAATGAGCAGTTCTTC. It is translated as CAIRTSGYNEQFF.

CDR3 residues: CASSQGRQGPYGNTIYF. Here the CDR3 DNA reads TGCGCCAGCAGCCAAGGGAGACAGGGCCCTTATGGAAACACCATATATTTT. The rearrangement uses TRBV4-1 and TRBJ1-3, with TRBD1 matching 7 bases. The CDR3 totals 17 residues. CDR1 is MGHRA, CDR2 YSYEKL, per germline. V lost 1 base to trimming and J lost 3 bases; unmatched junction nucleotides: 9.

V is TRBV19 and J is TRBJ2-3; 11 bases align to TRBD2. The CDR3 has 15 amino acids. J gave up 4 bases and V 3 bases, and 3 bases lay outside the gene matches. From germline, CDR1 is LNHDA and CDR2 SQIVND (reference sequence). In DNA, the CDR3 is TGTGCCAGTAGTATGACTAGCGGGACCCCAGATACGCAGTATTTT. Residues: CASSMTSGTPDTQYF.

The rearrangement uses TRBV16 and TRBJ2-7; perhaps TRBD2 as D (5 bases). Germline V CDR1 and CDR2: KGHSY, FQNENV. Trimming pared 4 bases from V and 4 bases from J, leaving 14 bases between. This CDR3 comprises 14 residues. The CDR3 region has the DNA TGTGCCAGCAGCCCTGCTTTCGAGCGGTACGAGCAGTACTTC. It codes for CASSPAFERYEQYF.

The chain employs TRBV7-3 and TRBJ2-2, with D possibly being TRBD2 (6 bases). Germline V gene sequence: CDR1 SGHTA, CDR2 FQGTGA. Deletions cut 2 bases from V and 7 bases from J, with 11 bases between. The CDR3 contains 14 residues. CDR3 bases: TGTGCCAGCAGCTTAGACGGGAGAGGCGGGGAGCTGTTTTTT. Protein product: CASSLDGRGGELFF. The full variable domain, with the rest looked up from reference TRBV7-3 and TRBJ2-2, is GAGVSQTPSNKVTEKGKYVELRCDPISGHTALYWYRQSLGQGPEFLIYFQGTGAADDSGLPNDRFFAVRPEGSVSTLKIQRTERGDSAVYLCASSLDGRGGELFFGEGSRLTVL.

This sequence joins TRBV6-1 and TRBJ2-5; TRBD1 might be the D (5 bases). V was shortened by 6 bases and J by 0 bases, with 14 bases between the two germline ends. CDR1 and CDR2 from the germline V gene are MNHNS and SASEGT. The CDR3 is made up of 15 amino acids. The DNA of the CDR3 is TGTGCCAGCAGCAGAAAAGGACATAACCAAGAGACCCAGTACTTC. Translated: CASSRKGHNQETQYF.

The chain uses TRBV11-2 and TRBJ2-1; D is uncertain. The CDR3 runs to 14 residues. V lost 5 bases and J lost 7, with 15 bases in between. CDR1 and CDR2 from the germline V gene are SGHAT and FQNNGV. The CDR3 nucleotides are TGTGCCAGCAGCCCTCGGCCACGTATGAATGAGCAGTTCTTC. Translated: CASSPRPRMNEQFF.

The chain couples TRBV29-1 to TRBJ2-1; no clear D gene. Per germline, CDR1 SQVTM and CDR2 ANQGSEA. The CDR3 runs to 13 residues. V was cut by 6 bases and J by 5 bases, with 14 bases left in between. The CDR3 DNA reads TGCAGCGTCGGACGGAGCAACAACAATGAGCAGTTCTTC. This gives the protein CSVGRSNNNEQFF.

The gene calls are TRBV29-1 and TRBJ2-2, with D perhaps TRBD2 (5 bases). The CDR3 totals 14 residues. The ends were cut back, 4 bases at V and 6 bases at J, with 15 bases in the middle. Looked up from germline, CDR1 is SQVTM and CDR2 is ANQGSEA. CDR3 sequence reads: CSVARGGGSGELFF. In nucleotides, the CDR3 is TGCAGCGTTGCCCGCGGAGGCGGGTCCGGGGAGCTGTTTTTT.

This chain links TRBV5-1 with TRBJ1-1; perhaps TRBD1 as D (5 bases). This CDR3 spans 14 amino acids. V lost 2 bases and J 8 bases, leaving 16 bases between the germline ends. Germline CDR1 SGHRS, CDR2 YFSETQ. As DNA, the CDR3 is TGCGCCAGCAGCTTAGGTGGTCCGAGGGGCGAAGCTTTCTTT. Residues: CASSLGGPRGEAFF. The full variable domain, with the rest looked up from reference TRBV5-1 and TRBJ1-1, is KAGVTQTPRYLIKTRGQQVTLSCSPISGHRSVSWYQQTPGQGLQFLFEYFSETQRNKGNFPGRFSGRQFSNSRSEMNVSTLELGDSALYLCASSLGGPRGEAFFGQGTRLTVV.

CDR3 in amino acids: CASSESSSIVNEQYF. CDR3 in DNA: TGCGCCAGCAGTGAGTCTTCTAGTATCGTCAACGAGCAGTACTTC. This chain joins TRBV10-1 and TRBJ2-7; D gene ambiguous. Per the germline V gene, CDR1 is WNHNN and CDR2 is SYGVQD (reference sequence). This CDR3 comprises 15 residues. V was shortened by 0 bases and J by 5 bases, with 14 bases between the two germline ends.

This clone was observed a few times. The genes are TRBV5-1 and TRBJ1-1; D gene unclear. The germline CDR1 and CDR2 sequences are SGHRS and YFSETQ. Trimming pared 4 bases from V and 2 bases from J, leaving 15 bases between. The CDR3 is 15 residues long. The CDR3 bases are TGCGCCAGCAGCCCGGTAGGTGGCAGAAACACTGAAGCTTTCTTT. Translating gives CASSPVGGRNTEAFF.

The V gene is TRBV28, the J gene TRBJ2-4, with D maybe TRBD1 (5 bases). Trimming took 4 bases from V and 5 from J, leaving 9 bases between them. Germline loops: CDR1 MDHEN, CDR2 SYDVKM. This CDR3 region has 13 residues. CDR3 protein: CASSYPRENIQYF. In DNA form, the CDR3 reads TGTGCCAGCAGTTACCCCAGGGAAAACATTCAGTACTTC.

The rearrangement joins TRBV11-2 to TRBJ2-7, with 12 bases fitting TRBD1. Germline V gene data show CDR1 as SGHAT and CDR2 as FQNNGV. V lost 1 base to trimming and J lost 2 bases; unmatched junction nucleotides: 0. The CDR3 runs 15 residues. The DNA of the CDR3 is TGTGCCAGCAGCTTAGGGGACAGGGGGCCCTACGAGCAGTACTTC. Translating gives CASSLGDRGPYEQYF.

The chain combines TRBV7-6 with TRBJ1-5, with a possible D match to TRBD1 (5 bases). Trimming took off 4 bases at V and 3 bases at J, with 13 bases between the two ends. The CDR3 runs to 15 residues. Per the germline V gene, CDR1 is SGHVS and CDR2 is FNYEAQ. The CDR3 nucleotides are TGTGCCAGCAGCTCCGGGACGGCAAACAATCAGCCCCAGCATTTT. This gives the protein CASSSGTANNQPQHF. The full variable domain, its missing parts supplied by reference TRBV7-6 and TRBJ1-5, is GAGVSQSPRYKVTKRGQDVALRCDPISGHVSLYWYRQALGQGPEFLTYFNYEAQQDKSGLPNDRFSAERPEGSISTLTIQRTEQRDSAMYRCASSSGTANNQPQHFGDGTRLSIL.